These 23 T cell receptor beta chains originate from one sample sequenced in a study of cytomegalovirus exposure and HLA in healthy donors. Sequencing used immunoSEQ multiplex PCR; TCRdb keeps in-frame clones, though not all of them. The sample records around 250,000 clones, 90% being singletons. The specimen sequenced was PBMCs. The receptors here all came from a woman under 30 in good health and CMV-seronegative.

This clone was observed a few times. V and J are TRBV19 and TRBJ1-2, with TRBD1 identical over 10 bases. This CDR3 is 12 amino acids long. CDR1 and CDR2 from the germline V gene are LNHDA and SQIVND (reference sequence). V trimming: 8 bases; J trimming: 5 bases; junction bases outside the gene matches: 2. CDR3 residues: CASLDRGYGYTF. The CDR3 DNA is TGTGCCAGTCTGGACAGGGGGTATGGCTACACCTTC.

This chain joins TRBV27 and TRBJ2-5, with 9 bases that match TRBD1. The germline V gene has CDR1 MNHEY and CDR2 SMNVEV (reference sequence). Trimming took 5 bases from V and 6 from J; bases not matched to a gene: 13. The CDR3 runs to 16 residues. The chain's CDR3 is CASSRTPGQGGKTQYF. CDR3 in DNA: TGTGCCAGCAGTAGGACTCCGGGACAGGGAGGGAAGACCCAGTACTTC.

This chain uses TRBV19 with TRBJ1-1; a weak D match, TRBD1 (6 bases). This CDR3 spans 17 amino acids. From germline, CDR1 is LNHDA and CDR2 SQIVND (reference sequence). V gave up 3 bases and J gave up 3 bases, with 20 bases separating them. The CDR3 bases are TGTGCCAGTAGTATCCCGACACTCAGGGGCAAGGACACTGAAGCTTTCTTT. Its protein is CASSIPTLRGKDTEAFF.

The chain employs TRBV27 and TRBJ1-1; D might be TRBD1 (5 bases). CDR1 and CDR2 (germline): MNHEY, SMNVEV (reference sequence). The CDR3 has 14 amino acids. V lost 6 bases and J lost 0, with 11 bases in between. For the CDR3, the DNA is TGTGCCAGCAGAAAGGACACTTTGAACACTGAAGCTTTCTTT. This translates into CASRKDTLNTEAFF.

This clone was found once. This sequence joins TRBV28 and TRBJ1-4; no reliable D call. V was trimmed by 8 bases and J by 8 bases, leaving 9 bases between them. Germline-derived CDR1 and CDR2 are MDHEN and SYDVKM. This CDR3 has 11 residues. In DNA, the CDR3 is TGTGCCAGCGGAGGGAACGAAAAACTGTTTTTT. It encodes CASGGNEKLFF.

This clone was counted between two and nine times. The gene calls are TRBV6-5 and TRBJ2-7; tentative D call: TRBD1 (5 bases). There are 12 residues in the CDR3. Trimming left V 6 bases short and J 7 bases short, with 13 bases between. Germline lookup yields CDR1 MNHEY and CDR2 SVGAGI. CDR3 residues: CASRDIFLEQYF. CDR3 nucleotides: TGTGCCAGCAGGGACATCTTTTTGGAGCAGTACTTC.

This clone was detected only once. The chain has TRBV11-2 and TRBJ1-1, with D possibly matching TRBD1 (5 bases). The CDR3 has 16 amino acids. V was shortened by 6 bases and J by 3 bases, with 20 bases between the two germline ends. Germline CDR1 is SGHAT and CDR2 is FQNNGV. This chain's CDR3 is CASRSIQGPMDTEAFF. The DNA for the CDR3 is TGTGCCAGCAGGTCCATTCAGGGTCCAATGGACACTGAAGCTTTCTTT.

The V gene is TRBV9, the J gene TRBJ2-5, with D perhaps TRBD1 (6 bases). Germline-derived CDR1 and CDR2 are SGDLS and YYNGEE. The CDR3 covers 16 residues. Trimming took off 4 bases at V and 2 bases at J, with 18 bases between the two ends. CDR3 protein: CASSSGIARGQETQYF. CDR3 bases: TGTGCCAGCAGCAGTGGGATAGCGAGGGGGCAAGAGACCCAGTACTTC.

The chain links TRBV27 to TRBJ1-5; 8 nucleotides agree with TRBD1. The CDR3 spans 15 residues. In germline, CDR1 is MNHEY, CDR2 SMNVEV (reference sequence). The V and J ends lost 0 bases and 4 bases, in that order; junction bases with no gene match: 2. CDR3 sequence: CASSLSDRVNQPQHF. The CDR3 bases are TGTGCCAGCAGTTTATCGGACAGGGTAAATCAGCCCCAGCATTTT.

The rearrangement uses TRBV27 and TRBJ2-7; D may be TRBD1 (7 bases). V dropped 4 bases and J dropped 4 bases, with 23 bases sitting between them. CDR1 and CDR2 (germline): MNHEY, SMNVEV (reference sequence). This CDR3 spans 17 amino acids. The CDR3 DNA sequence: TGTGCCAGCAGTTACCTTGGCAGGAGGGGGCTTGGGTACGAGCAGTACGTC. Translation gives CASSYLGRRGLGYEQYV.

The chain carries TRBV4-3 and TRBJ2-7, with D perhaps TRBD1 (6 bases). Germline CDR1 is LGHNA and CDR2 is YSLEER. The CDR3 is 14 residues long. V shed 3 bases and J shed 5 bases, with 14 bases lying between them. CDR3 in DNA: TGCGCCAGCAGCCATACGACAGGATCCCACGAGCAGTACTTC. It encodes CASSHTTGSHEQYF.

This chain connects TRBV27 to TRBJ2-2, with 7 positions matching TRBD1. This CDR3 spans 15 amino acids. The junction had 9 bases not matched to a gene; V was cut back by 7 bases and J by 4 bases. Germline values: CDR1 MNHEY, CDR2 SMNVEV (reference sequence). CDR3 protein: CASTAAGGFTGELFF. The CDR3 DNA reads TGTGCCAGCACCGCAGCAGGGGGTTTCACCGGGGAGCTGTTTTTT.

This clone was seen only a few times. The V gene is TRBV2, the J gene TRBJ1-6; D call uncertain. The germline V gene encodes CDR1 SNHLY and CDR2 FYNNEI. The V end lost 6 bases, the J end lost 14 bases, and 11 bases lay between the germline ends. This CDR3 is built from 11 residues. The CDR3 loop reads CASRVVVALHF. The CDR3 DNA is TGTGCCAGCAGGGTCGTGGTAGCCCTCCACTTT. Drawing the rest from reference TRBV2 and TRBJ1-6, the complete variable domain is EPEVTQTPSHQVTQMGQEVILRCVPISNHLYFYWYRQILGQKVEFLVSFYNNEISEKSEIFDDQFSVERPDGSNFTLKIRSTKLEDSAMYFCASRVVVALHFGNGTRLTVT.

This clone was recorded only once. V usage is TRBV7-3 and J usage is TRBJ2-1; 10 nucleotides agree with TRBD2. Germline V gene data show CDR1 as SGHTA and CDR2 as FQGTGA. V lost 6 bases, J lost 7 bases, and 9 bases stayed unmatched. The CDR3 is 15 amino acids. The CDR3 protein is CASSFSRLAGNEQFF. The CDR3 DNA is TGTGCCAGCAGTTTCAGCCGACTAGCGGGTAATGAGCAGTTCTTC.

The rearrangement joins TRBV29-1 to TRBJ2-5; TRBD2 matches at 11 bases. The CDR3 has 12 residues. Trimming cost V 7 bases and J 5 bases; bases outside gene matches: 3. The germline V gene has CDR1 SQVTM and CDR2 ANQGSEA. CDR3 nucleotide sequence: TGCAGCGGCCGGACTAGCGGGGAGACCCAGTACTTC. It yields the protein CSGRTSGETQYF.

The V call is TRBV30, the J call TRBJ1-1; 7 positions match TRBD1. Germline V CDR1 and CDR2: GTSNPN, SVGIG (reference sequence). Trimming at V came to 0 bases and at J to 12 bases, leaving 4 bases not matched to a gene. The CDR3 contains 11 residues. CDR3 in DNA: TGTGCCTGGAGTGTACAGGGGCCCCCTTTCTTT. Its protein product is CAWSVQGPPFF.

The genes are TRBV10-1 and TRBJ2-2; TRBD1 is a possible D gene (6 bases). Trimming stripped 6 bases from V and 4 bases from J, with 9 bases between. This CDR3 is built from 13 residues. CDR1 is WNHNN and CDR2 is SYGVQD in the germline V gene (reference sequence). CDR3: CASRQGGTGELFF. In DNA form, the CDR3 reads TGCGCCAGCAGACAGGGCGGCACCGGGGAGCTGTTTTTT.

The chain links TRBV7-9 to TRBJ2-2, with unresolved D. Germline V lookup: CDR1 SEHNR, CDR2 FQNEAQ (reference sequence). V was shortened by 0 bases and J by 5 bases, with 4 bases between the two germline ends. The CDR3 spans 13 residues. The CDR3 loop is CASSLAVTGELFF. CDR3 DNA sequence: TGTGCCAGCAGCTTAGCCGTGACCGGGGAGCTGTTTTTT.

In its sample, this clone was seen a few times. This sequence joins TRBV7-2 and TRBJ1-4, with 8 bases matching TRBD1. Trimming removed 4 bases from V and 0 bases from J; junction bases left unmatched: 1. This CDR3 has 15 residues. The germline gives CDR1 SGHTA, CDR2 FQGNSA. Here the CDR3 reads CASSSGQATNEKLFF. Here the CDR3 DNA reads TGTGCCAGCAGCTCGGGACAGGCAACTAATGAAAAACTGTTTTTT.

The CDR3 DNA is TGTGCCAGCAGCTTAGGGGGTGGACTAGCGGGGCAAGAGACCCAGTACTTC. It yields the protein CASSLGGGLAGQETQYF. The chain uses TRBV7-3 and TRBJ2-5, with 12 bases lining up with TRBD2. J was trimmed by 2 bases and V by 2 bases; bases with no gene match: 6. The CDR3 covers 17 residues. Germline lookup yields CDR1 SGHTA and CDR2 FQGTGA.

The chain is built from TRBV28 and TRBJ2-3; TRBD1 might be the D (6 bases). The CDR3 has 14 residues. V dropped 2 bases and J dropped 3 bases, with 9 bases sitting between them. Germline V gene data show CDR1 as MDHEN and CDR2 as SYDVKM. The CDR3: CASSLLRGTDTQYF. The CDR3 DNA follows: TGTGCCAGCAGTTTACTCAGGGGTACAGATACGCAGTATTTT.

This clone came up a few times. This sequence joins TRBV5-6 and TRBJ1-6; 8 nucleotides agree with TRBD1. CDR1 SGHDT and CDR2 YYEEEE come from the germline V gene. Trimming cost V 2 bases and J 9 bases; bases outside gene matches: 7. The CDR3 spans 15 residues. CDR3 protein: CASSFGTGGISPLHF. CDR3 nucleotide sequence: TGTGCCAGCAGCTTCGGGACAGGAGGAATTTCACCCCTCCACTTT.

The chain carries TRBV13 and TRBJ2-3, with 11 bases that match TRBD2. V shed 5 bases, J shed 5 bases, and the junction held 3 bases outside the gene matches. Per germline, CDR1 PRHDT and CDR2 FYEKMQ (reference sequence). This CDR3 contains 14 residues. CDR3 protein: CASSKLAGVDTQYF. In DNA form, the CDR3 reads TGTGCCAGCAGCAAACTAGCGGGGGTAGATACGCAGTATTTT.